The 21 T cell receptor beta chains listed next were all sequenced from one sample in a study of early T cells in non-severe SARS-CoV-2 infection. TCRdb reanalysed the 5' RACE reads using MiXCR and keeps one entry per CDR3 protein. The sample holds some 64,000 distinct CDR3 sequences, roughly 18% seen once. The material sequenced was whole blood, taken at baseline. The receptors here all came from an adult who was a healthcare worker with PCR-confirmed SARS-CoV-2 infection or an uninfected control (not recorded which).

The rearrangement uses TRBV18 and TRBJ2-3; TRBD1 might be the D (6 bases). The CDR3 sequence is 15 residues long. The V end lost 5 bases, the J end lost 4 bases, and 16 bases lay between the germline ends. Germline V gene lookup returns CDR1 KGHSH and CDR2 LQKENI. CDR3 sequence (DNA): TGTGCCAGCTCATCCGGACAGAACAGGGCAGATACGCAGTATTTT. This sequence encodes CASSSGQNRADTQYF.

This clonotype came up a few times. This chain uses TRBV20-1 with TRBJ2-1; D gene unclear. This CDR3 is built from 15 residues. The V end lost 6 bases, the J end lost 2 bases, and 17 bases lay between the germline ends. The germline gives CDR1 DFQATT, CDR2 SNEGSKA (reference sequence). CDR3 loop: CSAPLGPITYNEQFF. In DNA form, the CDR3 reads TGCAGTGCCCCCTTAGGCCCTATCACCTACAATGAGCAGTTCTTC.

CDR3 nucleotide sequence: TGTGCCAGCAGCTTAGGGGTCAGCACTAGCACAGATACGCAGTATTTT. Protein sequence: CASSLGVSTSTDTQYF. This chain connects TRBV11-2 to TRBJ2-3; D is unclear. CDR1 and CDR2 from the germline V gene are SGHAT and FQNNGV. V lost 1 base, J lost 0 bases, and 11 bases lay in between. This CDR3 contains 16 residues.

This chain uses TRBV6-6 with TRBJ1-5; no firm D call. The CDR3 extends over 12 amino acids. Germline-derived CDR1 and CDR2 are MNHNY and SVGAGI (reference sequence). Trimming took off 5 bases at V and 9 bases at J, with 11 bases between the two ends. The CDR3 protein is CASSPDLSPQHF. DNA for the CDR3: TGTGCCAGCAGTCCTGACCTTTCGCCCCAGCATTTT.

The genes are TRBV7-2 and TRBJ1-6, with a possible D match to TRBD1 (6 bases). Germline CDR1 SGHTA, CDR2 FQGNSA. The ends were cut back, 4 bases at V and 4 bases at J, with 8 bases in the middle. This CDR3 is 14 amino acids long. CDR3: CASSSGTYNSPLHF. For the CDR3, the DNA is TGTGCCAGCAGCTCCGGGACATATAATTCACCCCTCCACTTT. The full variable domain, in which reference TRBV7-2 and TRBJ1-6 provide the parts outside the CDR3, is GAGVSQSPSNKVTEKGKDVELRCDPISGHTALYWYRQSLGQGLEFLIYFQGNSAPDKSGLPSDRFSAERTGGSVSTLTIQRTQQEDSAVYLCASSSGTYNSPLHFGNGTRLTVT.

The rearrangement uses TRBV11-2 and TRBJ2-6, with D hard to call. The V end was cut by 5 bases, the J end by 13 bases, with 12 bases between. Per the germline V gene, CDR1 is SGHAT and CDR2 is FQNNGV. The CDR3 is 12 residues long. The CDR3 DNA follows: TGTGCCAGCAGCGCTCAACCTTTGGTCCTGACTTTC. Its protein is CASSAQPLVLTF.

The J gene is TRBJ2-3, the V gene TRBV19, with 9 bases that match TRBD1. The CDR3 runs 14 residues. V lost 10 bases and J lost 3; bases outside the gene matches: 8. Germline V gene sequence: CDR1 LNHDA, CDR2 SQIVND (reference sequence). The CDR3 DNA is TGTGCCACCTCGGACAGGGGCGGAACAGATACGCAGTATTTT. It translates to CATSDRGGTDTQYF. Drawing the rest from reference TRBV19 and TRBJ2-3, the complete variable domain is DGGITQSPKYLFRKEGQNVTLSCEQNLNHDAMYWYRQDPGQGLRLIYYSQIVNDFQKGDIAEGYSVSREKKESFPLTVTSAQKNPTAFYLCATSDRGGTDTQYFGPGTRLTVL.

This clonotype was counted a few times. The chain links TRBV12-3 or TRBV12-4 to TRBJ1-1, with 8 nucleotides matching TRBD1. CDR3 length: 14 amino acids. Trimming removed 4 bases from V and 1 base from J; junction bases left unmatched: 2. The CDR3 reads CASSWDRKNTEAFF. The CDR3 region has the DNA TGTGCCAGCAGTTGGGACAGGAAGAACACTGAAGCTTTCTTT.

The chain has TRBV11-2 and TRBJ2-7; a weak D match, TRBD1 (7 bases). Germline loops: CDR1 SGHAT, CDR2 FQNNGV. This CDR3 is 15 amino acids long. The V and J ends lost 2 bases and 10 bases respectively, with 21 bases between them. CDR3 bases: TGTGCCAGCAGCTTACCGCGGACAGGAGGGGCCTTTCAGTACTTC. The encoded protein is CASSLPRTGGAFQYF.

There are a few counts of this clonotype. The chain joins TRBV3-1 to TRBJ2-1; no clear D. V lost 4 bases to trimming and J lost 9 bases, with 13 bases between them. Germline V gives CDR1 LGHDT, CDR2 YNNKEL (reference sequence). The CDR3 consists of 13 residues. The CDR3 loop reads CASSRSPNTEQFF. CDR3 DNA: TGTGCCAGCAGCCGGAGCCCGAATACTGAGCAGTTCTTC.

V gene TRBV18 combines with J gene TRBJ2-7; 7 positions match TRBD2. The J segment lost 4 bases and the V segment lost 2 bases, leaving 5 bases of the junction unmatched. Germline CDR1 reads KGHSH; CDR2 reads LQKENI. This CDR3 is built from 14 residues. CDR3 sequence: CASSPWTRLYEQYF. The CDR3 DNA follows: TGTGCCAGCTCACCATGGACTAGACTATACGAGCAGTACTTC.

V and J are TRBV6-2 or TRBV6-3 and TRBJ2-1, with TRBD2 identical over 12 bases. Germline V lookup: CDR1 MNHEY, CDR2 SVGEGT. The CDR3 is made up of 17 amino acids. J lost 0 bases, V lost 4 bases, and 4 bases had no gene match. CDR3 bases: TGTGCCAGCAGTTTGACGACTAGCGGGAGCTCCTACAATGAGCAGTTCTTC. This gives the protein CASSLTTSGSSYNEQFF.

The chain uses TRBV7-9 and TRBJ1-4, with unresolved D. The CDR3 is 16 amino acids. V lost 5 bases and J lost 0, with 13 bases in between. Germline V gene data show CDR1 as SEHNR and CDR2 as FQNEAQ (reference sequence). This chain's CDR3 is CASSRRSSATNEKLFF. DNA for the CDR3: TGTGCCAGCAGCCGACGGTCCAGTGCAACTAATGAAAAACTGTTTTTT.

This clonotype was found a few times. The V and J genes are TRBV9 and TRBJ2-1; TRBD2 matches 10 bases. The CDR3 extends over 15 amino acids. Germline V CDR1 and CDR2: SGDLS, YYNGEE. V lost 3 bases, J lost 7 bases, and 7 bases stayed unmatched. The CDR3 DNA sequence: TGTGCCAGCAGCGCGAGCGGGAGGGCCAGTAATGAGCAGTTCTTC. As protein: CASSASGRASNEQFF.

This chain links TRBV2 with TRBJ2-1; D unresolved. The V end was cut by 6 bases, the J end by 9 bases, with 12 bases between. The CDR3 has 12 residues. In germline, CDR1 is SNHLY, CDR2 FYNNEI. CDR3 residues: CASRDQHSEQFF. The CDR3 DNA is TGTGCCAGCAGAGACCAACATAGTGAGCAGTTCTTC.

For this clonotype: This clone may be a read error of a much larger clone one base away. The gene calls are TRBV12-3 or TRBV12-4 and TRBJ2-2, with D unclear. V gave up 10 bases and J gave up 2 bases, with 14 bases separating them. The length of the CDR3 is 14 residues. CDR3 region: CAIHRTFNTGELFF. CDR3 coding DNA: TGTGCCATTCATCGAACGTTCAACACCGGGGAGCTGTTTTTT.

A single count supports this clonotype. This chain links TRBV6-2 or TRBV6-3 with TRBJ2-1, with D unresolved. V lost 2 bases, J lost 8 bases, and 13 bases lay in between. The CDR3 spans 14 residues. The V gene's germline CDR1 is MNHEY and CDR2 SVGEGT. DNA of the CDR3: TGTGCCAGCAGTTACGGAAACCAACGGTATGAGCAGTTCTTC. It codes for CASSYGNQRYEQFF.

This clonotype showed up many times. The chain links TRBV5-1 to TRBJ1-6; D remains ambiguous. V was shortened by 0 bases and J by 3 bases, with 7 bases between the two germline ends. The CDR3 has 15 residues. The V gene's germline CDR1 is SGHRS and CDR2 YFSETQ. The CDR3 nucleotides read TGCGCCAGCAGCTTGGATGACGGCTATAATTCACCCCTCCACTTT. Protein: CASSLDDGYNSPLHF.

This clonotype came up a few times. J is TRBJ2-2 and V is TRBV18; D call uncertain. Looked up from germline, CDR1 is KGHSH and CDR2 is LQKENI. The V gene lost 0 bases and the J gene lost 5 bases, with 10 bases spanning the gap. The CDR3 sequence is 15 residues long. The CDR3 DNA is TGTGCCAGCTCACCACCTAGACTCCCAACCGGGGAGCTGTTTTTT. Its translation is CASSPPRLPTGELFF.

J is TRBJ1-6 and V is TRBV14; D may be TRBD1 (5 bases). Germline lookup yields CDR1 SGHDN and CDR2 FVKESK. The V gene lost 1 base and the J gene lost 0 bases, with 7 bases spanning the gap. The CDR3 is 16 residues long. CDR3 coding DNA: TGTGCCAGCAGCCAAGGCCAGGGCTCCTATAATTCACCCCTCCACTTT. Encoded protein: CASSQGQGSYNSPLHF.

In its sample, this clonotype was seen a few times. V gene TRBV6-6 combines with J gene TRBJ1-1; 7 bases are a match to TRBD1. The germline V gene encodes CDR1 MNHNY and CDR2 SVGAGI (reference sequence). This CDR3 is 12 amino acids long. The J segment lost 6 bases and the V segment lost 6 bases, leaving 4 bases of the junction unmatched. The CDR3 DNA reads as TGTGCCAGCAGCCACGGGACAGCTGAAGCTTTCTTT. Translated: CASSHGTAEAFF.